This T cell receptor (beta chain) was documented in a study of CD8 T cells in Susac syndrome. An input of about 0.5 to 1 ug of RNA was subjected to reverse transcription using random hexamers. Amplification of TCR beta CDR3 used immunoSEQ multiplex PCR across 54 Vbeta and 13 Jbeta. TCRdb recomputed calls from the immunoSEQ multiplex PCR reads with MiXCR, one row per CDR3 protein. The sample has about 180,000 distinct CDR3 sequences, around 96% seen once. Sequencing was carried out using CD8+ T cells from PBMCs. The TCR originated in a human donor with multiple sclerosis.

The CDR3 reads CASSQQESYTF. The CDR3 DNA sequence: TGCGCCAGCAGCCAACAGGAGTCCTACACCTTC. This rearrangement joins TRBV4-1 to TRBJ1-2, with D unresolved. CDR1 and CDR2 from the germline V gene are MGHRA and YSYEKL. The ends were cut back, 2 bases at V and 10 bases at J, with 8 bases in the middle. The CDR3 totals 11 residues.